This paragraph covers one T cell receptor (beta chain) sequence. This receptor's antigen is unknown. Base qualities are not at hand, and no much larger clone is one base apart. The cohort was made up of about 670 healthy bone marrow donors. All cohort members were sampled while nominally healthy, although unrecorded immune exposures were likely present. The donor was CMV seropositive and belonged to the group of 250 to 300 seropositive cohort members. Each donor provided a peripheral blood sample, and peripheral blood mononuclear cells were used for TCR beta sequencing. The Qiagen DNeasy Blood Extraction Kit was used to extract genomic DNA from the blood cell samples. These data come from a study of cytomegalovirus exposure and HLA in healthy donors (TCRdb year 2017). At the level of the whole study: In an earlier analysis of several hundred of the donors, approximately 260 Gb of sequence data and 90 million to 120 million unique TCR beta sequences from approximately 180 million T cells were reported. Roughly 300 gigabases of sequencing data and roughly 90 million unique TCR sequences were included in an early release covering 500 to 750 HLA-typed donors. Of the 398 genotyped donors, around 81% fell in the genetic ancestry cluster associated with self-reported Caucasian donors. The study aimed to test whether signatures of past pathogen exposure could be identified by cataloging public T cell receptors. Using immunosequencing, the study profiled T cell repertoires from about 650 subjects and related those repertoires to cytomegalovirus serostatus. A separate validation cohort of roughly 130 different subjects was used in addition to the approximately 640-subject first cohort. To predict cytomegalovirus infection status, the study brought together high-throughput TCR immunosequencing, statistical association of individual TCRs with disease status, and machine learning. To study patterns of TCR occurrence, a later analysis re-analyzed previously published TCR beta repertoires from around 700 donors and added high-resolution HLA genotyping. Rather than drawing on any new phenotypic data, the later analysis identified candidate immune exposures from TCR beta sequences and the way those sequences occurred across donors. An earlier analysis of 587 of the donors applied high-throughput TCR beta sequencing to assess whether each TCR beta V gene segment acted as functional or pseudogenic. Donor age, sex, ethnicity and CMV serostatus were compiled alongside the repertoire data. A later genetic analysis took genome-wide SNP genotypes for about 55% of the 666 donors and used that subset as a discovery cohort. Every repertoire in the discovery cohort had been generated on one and the same sequencing platform. HLA typing included class I and class II loci at four-digit resolution. The number of typed donors differed by locus: about 629-630 for A, B, C, DRB1 and DQB1; roughly 510 for DQA1; some 610 for DPA1; and roughly 450 for DPB1. Four to six DR-DQ haplotypes were handled as single units for association and clustering, since linkage in the cohort was strong. Among roughly 400 genotyped donors of the cohort, an average of approximately 240,000 unique TCR beta nucleotide sequences were sequenced per donor, around 18% of them non-productive.

The library was made by the immunoSEQ multiplex PCR assay. For the multiplex PCR, a mixture combining 60 forward primers for TCR Vbeta segments and 13 reverse primers for TCR Jbeta segments was used. The CDR3 region of rearranged TCR beta genes was amplified from genomic DNA with a multiplex PCR assay. The amplified TCR beta libraries were sequenced on the Illumina HiSeq System as 87-base-pair reads. As for the original processing: Across the 500 to 750 repertoires, a later analysis counted roughly 84 million unique TCR beta chains, 9 million to 14 million of which were shared by at least two donors. Raw reads were error-corrected and collapsed into unique sequences with a nearest-neighbor algorithm that merged closely related sequences to remove PCR and sequencing errors. V, D and J gene segments were assigned by aligning CDR3 sequences to IMGT reference sequences. Each retained sequence needed at least a six-nucleotide match to both a V gene segment and a J gene segment. A rearrangement was called productive if the CDR3 had no stop codons and remained in frame with V and J, and every other rearrangement was called non-productive. Following IMGT convention, CDR3 was defined as the stretch from the second conserved V-encoded cysteine to the conserved J-encoded phenylalanine. The earlier analysis of fewer than 700 of the donors excluded sequences that lacked an unambiguous match to a single V gene segment. An earlier analysis of some 610 of the donors called V segments functional above 56.7% productive rearrangements and segregating when the between-donor standard deviation exceeded 5%. A statistical classification framework was built to diagnose cytomegalovirus status from the catalog of TCR beta chain sequences. In a later analysis, TCR nucleotide sequences were compared against IMGT/GENE-DB human TR gene sequences so that V and J genes could be assigned. Using the TCRdist pipeline, a later analysis assigned CDR3 sequences along with most-parsimonious VDJ recombination scenarios. In a later analysis, every TCR beta chain was defined by the combination of its CDR3 amino acid sequence and its V-gene family, and reads without a unique V-gene family were dropped. In a later analysis, some 600 highly shared, low-generation-probability nucleotide sequences were removed to address suspected cross-contamination and a sequencing artifact. For each public chain, a later analysis derived a clonal expansion index from normalized ranks of inferred template counts within each repertoire. In a later analysis, generation probabilities were computed with a VDJ recombination model fitted to out-of-frame rearrangements, and the resulting probabilities were checked against IGoR. In a later analysis, hypergeometric tests were used to score TCR-TCR, TCR-HLA and TCR-CMV co-occurrence, with a repertoire-size bias correction applied to TCR pairs. False discovery rates were estimated in a later analysis by permuting HLA or CMV assignments 20 times. In a later analysis, co-occurring TCRs were grouped using DBSCAN, with TCRdist sequence similarity added in when clustering inside HLA-allele-positive subsets. Repertoires with fewer than 30,000 or more than 120,000 public chains were left out of co-occurrence clustering, as were five repertoires with anomalous nucleotide sharing. The table was pulled from immuneACCESS by TCRdb, which kept in-frame rearrangements only. Such tables lose some clones; where checked, under half of the loss comes from unresolved V genes, and the rest has no known cause. V and J calls and clone size are as listed in that table; D and trimming were resolved from the DNA. The sample records more than 150,000 clones, around 77% of which are singletons. The ten largest clones capture 1% of the sample.

CDR1 and CDR2, per the germline V gene (reference sequence), are LNHDA and SQIVND. From cysteine to phenylalanine, the CDR3 is 13 amino acids long. The entry retains the CDR3 DNA only, 39 bases that are in frame from base 1. V drops 8 bases and J drops 3 bases, leaving 13 bases in between. Study-level results and caveats: According to a later genetic analysis, donors in an Asian-associated ancestry cluster had fewer N-insertions in productive TCRs than the approximately 700-donor mean. Immune exposure information for the cohort was limited to CMV serostatus. Most TCR sequences were seen in very few donors, while some public TCRs were found in many individuals. A later analysis found that most CMV-associated TCR beta chains appeared HLA-restricted, with HLA associations seemingly driven largely by CMV exposure. Because HLA typing was missing for some donors at each locus, association tests included only the typed subset. Presence/absence analyses assumed roughly uniform sequencing depth across donors, an assumption that may not hold. The classifier was reported to diagnose cytomegalovirus status with high specificity and sensitivity in both the original cohort and the validation cohort. A cluster of highly shared sequence variants was judged likely to represent a technical artifact of the sequencing pipeline. At a false discovery rate of 0.05, a later analysis linked under 20,000 TCR beta sequences to specific HLA alleles. Broadly in line with IMGT annotations, most TCR beta V segments showed up in productive rearrangements about 87% or about 30% of the time in an earlier analysis of about 500 of the donors. Because the 87-base-pair reads could not distinguish some IMGT-functional V segments, including TRBV6-2 and TRBV6-3, those segments were excluded. According to the authors, the approach could potentially be generalized to other disease states and immunological phenotypes. Linkage disequilibrium might explain the correlated functional status among segregating V segments, but an unknown experimental factor could not be excluded. In a later analysis, TCR association rates were found to vary across HLA loci, with the most associated TCRs seen for DRB1 alleles and the fewest for HLA-C alleles. The earlier analysis of approximately 540 of the donors excluded over 15 rarely observed V segments, including chromosome 9 orphons, because counts were too low. An association between a missense DCLRE1C variant and V-gene and J-gene trimming of TCR beta chains was found in a later genetic analysis and replicated in an independent cohort. The study listed 150 to 200 TCR beta chains as associated with cytomegalovirus. A later analysis reported that several top co-occurrence clusters appeared linked to parvovirus B19, influenza, CMV and Epstein-Barr virus. When HLA alleles, especially DR and DQ, strongly co-occurred, attributing TCR associations to individual alleles was difficult. In vitro tests confirmed that three of the cytomegalovirus-associated TCR beta chains recognize cytomegalovirus antigens. A later analysis found that HLA-associated TCR beta chains were more clonally expanded and had lower generation probabilities than equally common non-associated chains. A further reported finding was that TCR beta sequences accurately predicted the HLA-A and HLA-B alleles for most subjects in the first cohort. The cohort was sequenced for TCR beta chains only, and without alpha or paired-chain data the features that could be detected were limited.

The sample comprised PBMCs. The chain is made from TRBV19 and TRBJ1-1, with TRBD1 as a weak D call on 6 bases. This TCR came from a woman in her forties or fifties in good health and CMV-seropositive. The nucleotide sequence reads as follows: TGTGCCAGTGGGAACTGGGGGCACACTGAAGCTTTCTTT. This gives the protein CASGNWGHTEAFF.